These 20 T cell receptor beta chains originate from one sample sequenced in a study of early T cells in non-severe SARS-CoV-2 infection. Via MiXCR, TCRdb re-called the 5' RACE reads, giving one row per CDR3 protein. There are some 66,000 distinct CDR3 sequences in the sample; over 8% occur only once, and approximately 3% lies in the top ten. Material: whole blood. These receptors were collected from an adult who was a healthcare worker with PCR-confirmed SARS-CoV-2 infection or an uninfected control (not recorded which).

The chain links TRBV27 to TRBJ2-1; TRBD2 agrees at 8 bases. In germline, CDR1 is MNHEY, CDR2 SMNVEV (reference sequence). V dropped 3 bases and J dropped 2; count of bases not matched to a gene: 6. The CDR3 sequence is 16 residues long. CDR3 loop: CASSFGNSGTYNEQFF. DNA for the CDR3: TGTGCCAGCAGTTTCGGGAATAGCGGGACCTACAATGAGCAGTTCTTC.

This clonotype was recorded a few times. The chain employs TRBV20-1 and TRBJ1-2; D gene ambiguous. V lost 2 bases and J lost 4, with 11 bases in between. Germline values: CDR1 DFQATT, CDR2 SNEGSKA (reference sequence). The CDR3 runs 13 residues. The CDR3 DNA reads TGCAGTGCTAGATTCGCGGCCCTCTATGGCTACACCTTC. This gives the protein CSARFAALYGYTF.

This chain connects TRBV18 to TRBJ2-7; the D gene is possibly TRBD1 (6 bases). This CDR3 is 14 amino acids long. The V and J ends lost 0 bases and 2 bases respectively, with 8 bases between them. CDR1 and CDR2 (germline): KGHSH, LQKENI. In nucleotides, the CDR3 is TGTGCCAGCTCACCACCGTCAGGGGCCTACGAGCAGTACTTC. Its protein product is CASSPPSGAYEQYF.

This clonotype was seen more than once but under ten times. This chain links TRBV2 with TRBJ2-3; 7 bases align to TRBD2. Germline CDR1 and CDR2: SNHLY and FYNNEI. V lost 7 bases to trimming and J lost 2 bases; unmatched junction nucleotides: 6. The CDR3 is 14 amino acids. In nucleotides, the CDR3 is TGTGCCAGCACTCAGCGGGACCCCACAGATACGCAGTATTTT. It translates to CASTQRDPTDTQYF.

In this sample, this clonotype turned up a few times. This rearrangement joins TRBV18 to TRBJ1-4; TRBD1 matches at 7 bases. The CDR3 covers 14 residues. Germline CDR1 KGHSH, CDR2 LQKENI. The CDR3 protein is CAARGGLNGEKLFF. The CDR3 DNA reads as TGTGCGGCCCGAGGGGGCCTGAATGGTGAAAAACTGTTTTTT.

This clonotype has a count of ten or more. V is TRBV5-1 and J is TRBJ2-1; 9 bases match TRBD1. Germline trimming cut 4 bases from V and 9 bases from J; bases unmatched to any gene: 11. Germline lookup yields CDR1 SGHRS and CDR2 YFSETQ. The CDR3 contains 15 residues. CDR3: CASSLRTGEFGEQFF. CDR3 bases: TGCGCCAGCAGCCTGAGGACAGGGGAGTTTGGTGAGCAGTTCTTC.

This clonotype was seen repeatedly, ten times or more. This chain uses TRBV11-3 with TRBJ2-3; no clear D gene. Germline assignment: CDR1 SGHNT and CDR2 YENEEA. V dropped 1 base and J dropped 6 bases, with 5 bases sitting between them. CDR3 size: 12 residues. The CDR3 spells CASSLVSDTQYF. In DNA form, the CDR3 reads TGTGCCAGCAGCTTAGTATCGGATACGCAGTATTTT. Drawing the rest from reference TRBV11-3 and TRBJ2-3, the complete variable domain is EAGVVQSPRYKIIEKKQPVAFWCNPISGHNTLYWYLQNLGQGPELLIRYENEEAVDDSQLPKDRFSAERLKGVDSTLKIQPAELGDSAVYLCASSLVSDTQYFGPGTRLTVL.

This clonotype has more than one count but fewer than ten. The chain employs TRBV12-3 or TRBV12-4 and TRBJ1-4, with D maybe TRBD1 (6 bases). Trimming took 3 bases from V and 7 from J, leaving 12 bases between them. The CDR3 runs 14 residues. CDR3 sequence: CASSFRGSFEKLFF. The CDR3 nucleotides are TGTGCCAGCAGTTTTAGGGGGTCGTTTGAAAAACTGTTTTTT.

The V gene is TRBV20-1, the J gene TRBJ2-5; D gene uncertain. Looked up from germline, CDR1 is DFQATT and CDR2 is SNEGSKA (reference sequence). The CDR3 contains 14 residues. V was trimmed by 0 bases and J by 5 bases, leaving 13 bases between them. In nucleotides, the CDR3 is TGCAGTGCTAGAGAGGGGTCTGCCCGTGAGACCCAGTACTTC. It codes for CSAREGSARETQYF.

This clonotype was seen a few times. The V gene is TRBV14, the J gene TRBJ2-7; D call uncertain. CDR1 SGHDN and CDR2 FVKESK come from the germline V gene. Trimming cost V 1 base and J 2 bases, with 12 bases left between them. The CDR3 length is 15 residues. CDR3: CASSQAGFRTYEQYF. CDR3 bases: TGTGCCAGCAGCCAAGCAGGATTTAGGACCTACGAGCAGTACTTC.

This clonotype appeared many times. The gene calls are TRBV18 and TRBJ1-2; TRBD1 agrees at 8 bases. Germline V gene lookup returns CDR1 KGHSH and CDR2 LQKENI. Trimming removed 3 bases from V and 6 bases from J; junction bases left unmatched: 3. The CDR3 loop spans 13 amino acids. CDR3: CASSPGQGDGYTF. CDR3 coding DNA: TGTGCCAGCTCACCCGGACAGGGTGATGGCTACACCTTC.

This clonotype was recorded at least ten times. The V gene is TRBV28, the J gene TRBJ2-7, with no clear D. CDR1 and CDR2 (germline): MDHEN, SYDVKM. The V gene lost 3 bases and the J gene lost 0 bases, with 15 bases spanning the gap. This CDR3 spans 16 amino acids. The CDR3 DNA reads TGTGCCAGCAGTTTGCGGCTTAGCCCTAGCTCCTACGAGCAGTACTTC. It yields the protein CASSLRLSPSSYEQYF.

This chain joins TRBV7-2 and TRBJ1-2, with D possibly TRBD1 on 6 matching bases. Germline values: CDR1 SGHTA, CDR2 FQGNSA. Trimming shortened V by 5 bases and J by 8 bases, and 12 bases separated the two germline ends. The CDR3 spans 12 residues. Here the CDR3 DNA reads TGTGCCAGCAGCCCACAGGGTCTAGGCTACACCTTC. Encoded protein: CASSPQGLGYTF.

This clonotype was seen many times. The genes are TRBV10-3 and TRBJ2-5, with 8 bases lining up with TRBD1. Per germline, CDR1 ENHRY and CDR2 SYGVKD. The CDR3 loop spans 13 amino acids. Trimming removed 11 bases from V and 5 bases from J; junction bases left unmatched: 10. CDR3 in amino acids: CAFSGTGYETQYF. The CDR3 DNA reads TGTGCCTTCTCCGGGACAGGCTATGAGACCCAGTACTTC.

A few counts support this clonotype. The CDR3 nucleotides are TGTGCCAGCAGCCTAAGGACAGCTGGAAACACCATATATTTT. Encoded protein: CASSLRTAGNTIYF. The chain is built from TRBV7-9 and TRBJ1-3; tentatively, D is TRBD1 (6 bases). Trimming shortened V by 5 bases and J by 2 bases, and 10 bases separated the two germline ends. Germline assignment: CDR1 SEHNR and CDR2 FQNEAQ (reference sequence). CDR3 length: 14 residues.

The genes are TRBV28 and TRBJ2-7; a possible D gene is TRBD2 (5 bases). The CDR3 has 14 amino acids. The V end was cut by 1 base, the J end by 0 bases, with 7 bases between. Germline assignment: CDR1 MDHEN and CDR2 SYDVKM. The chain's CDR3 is CASSLFGSSYEQYF. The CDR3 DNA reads TGTGCCAGCAGTTTATTTGGGAGCTCCTACGAGCAGTACTTC.

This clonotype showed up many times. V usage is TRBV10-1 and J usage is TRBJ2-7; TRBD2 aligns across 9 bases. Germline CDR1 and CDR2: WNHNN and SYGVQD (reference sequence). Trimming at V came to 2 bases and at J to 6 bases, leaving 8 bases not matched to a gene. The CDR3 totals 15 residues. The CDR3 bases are TGCGCCAGCAGTGAGAACCAGCGGGGGGTCGGCGAGCAGTACTTC. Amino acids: CASSENQRGVGEQYF.

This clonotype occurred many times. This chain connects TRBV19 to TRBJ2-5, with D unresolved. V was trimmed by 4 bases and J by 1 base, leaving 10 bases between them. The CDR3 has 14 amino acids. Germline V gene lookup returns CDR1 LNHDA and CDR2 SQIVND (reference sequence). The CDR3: CASSTLVLQETQYF. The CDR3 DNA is TGTGCCAGTAGTACCCTAGTCCTCCAAGAGACCCAGTACTTC.

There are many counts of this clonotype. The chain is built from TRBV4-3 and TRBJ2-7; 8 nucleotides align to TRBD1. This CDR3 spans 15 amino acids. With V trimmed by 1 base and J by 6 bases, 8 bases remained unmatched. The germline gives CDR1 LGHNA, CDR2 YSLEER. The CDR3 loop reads CASSQGFTGGREQYF. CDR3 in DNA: TGCGCCAGCAGCCAAGGATTCACAGGGGGTCGCGAGCAGTACTTC.

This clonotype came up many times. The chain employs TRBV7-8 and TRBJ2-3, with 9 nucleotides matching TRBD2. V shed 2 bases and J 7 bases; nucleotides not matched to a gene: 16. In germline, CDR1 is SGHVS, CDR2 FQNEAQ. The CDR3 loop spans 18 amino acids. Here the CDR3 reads CASSLLASGIPSRHTQYF. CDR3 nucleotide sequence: TGTGCCAGCAGCTTACTGGCTAGCGGGATCCCATCCCGCCATACGCAGTATTTT.